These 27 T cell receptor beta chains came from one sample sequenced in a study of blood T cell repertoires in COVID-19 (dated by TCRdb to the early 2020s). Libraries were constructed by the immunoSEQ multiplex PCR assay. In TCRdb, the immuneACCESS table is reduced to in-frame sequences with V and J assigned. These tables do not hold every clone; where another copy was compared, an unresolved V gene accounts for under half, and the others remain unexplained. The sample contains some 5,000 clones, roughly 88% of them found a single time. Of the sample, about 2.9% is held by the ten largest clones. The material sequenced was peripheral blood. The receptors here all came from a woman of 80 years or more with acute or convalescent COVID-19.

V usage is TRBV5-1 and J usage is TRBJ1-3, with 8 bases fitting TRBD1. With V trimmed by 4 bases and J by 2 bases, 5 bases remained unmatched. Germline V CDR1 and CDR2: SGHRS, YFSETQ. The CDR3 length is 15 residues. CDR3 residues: CASSTGTGAGNTIYF. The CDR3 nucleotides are TGCGCCAGCAGCACGGGGACAGGTGCTGGAAACACCATATATTTT.

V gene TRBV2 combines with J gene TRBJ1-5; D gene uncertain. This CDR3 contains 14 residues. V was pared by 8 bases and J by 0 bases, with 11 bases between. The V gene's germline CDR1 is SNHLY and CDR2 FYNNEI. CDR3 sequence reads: CASSQLASNQPQHF. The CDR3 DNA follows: TGTGCCAGCTCCCAATTGGCTAGCAATCAGCCCCAGCATTTT.

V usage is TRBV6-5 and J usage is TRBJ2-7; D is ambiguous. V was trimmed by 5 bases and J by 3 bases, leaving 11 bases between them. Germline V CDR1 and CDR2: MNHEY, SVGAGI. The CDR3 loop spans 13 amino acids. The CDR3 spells CASSLLSGYEQYF. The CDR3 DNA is TGTGCCAGCAGTCTCTTGTCAGGCTACGAGCAGTACTTC.

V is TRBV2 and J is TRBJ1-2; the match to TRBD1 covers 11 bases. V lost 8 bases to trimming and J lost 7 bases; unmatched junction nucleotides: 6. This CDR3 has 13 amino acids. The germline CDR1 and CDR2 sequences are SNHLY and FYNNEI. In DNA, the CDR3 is TGTGCCAGCCGGGGACAGGGGGAGGGTGGCTACACCTTC. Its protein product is CASRGQGEGGYTF.

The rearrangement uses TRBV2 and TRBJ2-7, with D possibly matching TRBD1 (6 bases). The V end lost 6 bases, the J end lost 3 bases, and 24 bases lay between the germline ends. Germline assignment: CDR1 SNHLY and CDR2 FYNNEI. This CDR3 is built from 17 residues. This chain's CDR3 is CASSGRSRPDRLYEQYF. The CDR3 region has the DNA TGTGCCAGCAGCGGCCGAAGTAGGCCGGACAGACTCTACGAGCAGTACTTC.

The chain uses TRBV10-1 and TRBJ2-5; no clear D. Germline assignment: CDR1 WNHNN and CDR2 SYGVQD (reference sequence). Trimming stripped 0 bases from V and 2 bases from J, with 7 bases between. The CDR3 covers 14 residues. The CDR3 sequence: CASSESTAQETQYF. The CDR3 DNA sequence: TGCGCCAGCAGTGAGTCTACAGCTCAAGAGACCCAGTACTTC.

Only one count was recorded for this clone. The CDR3 sequence is CATRGGDRKTQYF. CDR3 nucleotides: TGTGCCACTCGCGGAGGGGACCGAAAGACCCAGTACTTC. The chain has TRBV15 and TRBJ2-5, with D perhaps matching TRBD2 (6 bases). The CDR3 consists of 13 residues. Germline V lookup: CDR1 LNHNV, CDR2 YYDKDF (reference sequence). V was clipped by 9 bases and J by 6 bases, with 17 bases between them.

CDR3 nucleotides: TGTGCCAGCAGTGCGTTGGACAGGCCTTACGATGAAAAACTGTTTTTT. Its protein is CASSALDRPYDEKLFF. This rearrangement joins TRBV2 to TRBJ1-4; TRBD1 agrees at 7 bases. V shed 4 bases and J 6 bases; nucleotides not matched to a gene: 11. The CDR3 has 16 amino acids. CDR1 is SNHLY and CDR2 is FYNNEI in the germline V gene.

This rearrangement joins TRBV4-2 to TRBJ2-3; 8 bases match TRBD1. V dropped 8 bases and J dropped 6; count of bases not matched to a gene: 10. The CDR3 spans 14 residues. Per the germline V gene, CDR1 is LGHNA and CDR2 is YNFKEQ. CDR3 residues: CASGVWTGSDTQYF. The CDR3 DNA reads TGTGCCAGCGGAGTTTGGACAGGGTCGGATACGCAGTATTTT.

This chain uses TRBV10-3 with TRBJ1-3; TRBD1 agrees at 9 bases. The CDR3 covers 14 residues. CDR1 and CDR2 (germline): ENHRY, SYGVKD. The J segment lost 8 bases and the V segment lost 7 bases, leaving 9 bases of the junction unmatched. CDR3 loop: CAINQGQGSDTIYF. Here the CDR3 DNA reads TGTGCCATCAACCAGGGACAGGGTTCGGACACCATATATTTT.

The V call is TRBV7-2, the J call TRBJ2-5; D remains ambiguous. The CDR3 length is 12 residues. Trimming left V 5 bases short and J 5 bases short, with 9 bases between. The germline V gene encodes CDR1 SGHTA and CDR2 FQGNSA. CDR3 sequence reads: CASSAVGETQYF. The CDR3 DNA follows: TGTGCCAGCAGCGCCGTCGGTGAGACCCAGTACTTC.

CDR3 nucleotide sequence: TGCGCCAGCAGCTACGGCGCCGGGGGGTCCTACAATGAGCAGTTCTTC. It is translated as CASSYGAGGSYNEQFF. The rearrangement uses TRBV5-1 and TRBJ2-1; TRBD2 matches 7 bases. Trimming cost V 3 bases and J 1 base; bases outside gene matches: 7. The CDR3 length is 16 residues. From germline, CDR1 is SGHRS and CDR2 YFSETQ.

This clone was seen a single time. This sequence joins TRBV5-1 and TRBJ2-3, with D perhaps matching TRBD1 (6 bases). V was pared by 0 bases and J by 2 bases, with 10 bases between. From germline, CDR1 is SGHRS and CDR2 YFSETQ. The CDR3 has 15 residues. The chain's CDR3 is CASSLADRDTDTQYF. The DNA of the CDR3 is TGCGCCAGCAGCTTGGCGGACAGAGACACAGATACGCAGTATTTT.

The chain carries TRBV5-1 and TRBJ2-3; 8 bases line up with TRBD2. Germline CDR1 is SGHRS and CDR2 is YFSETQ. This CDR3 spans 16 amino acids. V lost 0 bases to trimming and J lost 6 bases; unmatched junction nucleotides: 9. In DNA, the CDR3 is TGCGCCAGCAGCTTGGTAGGCCTAGCGGGTGGGGATACGCAGTATTTT. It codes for CASSLVGLAGGDTQYF.

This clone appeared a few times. This CDR3 is CSVIGPAGTEAFF. The CDR3 region has the DNA TGCAGCGTCATAGGGCCGGCGGGCACTGAAGCTTTCTTT. J is TRBJ1-1 and V is TRBV29-1; D is unresolved. Trimming pared 6 bases from V and 4 bases from J, leaving 15 bases between. CDR3 length equals 13 residues. CDR1 and CDR2 (germline): SQVTM, ANQGSEA.

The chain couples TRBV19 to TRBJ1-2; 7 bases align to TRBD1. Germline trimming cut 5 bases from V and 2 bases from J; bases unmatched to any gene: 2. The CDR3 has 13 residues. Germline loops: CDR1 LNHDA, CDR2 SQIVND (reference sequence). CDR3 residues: CASSVGQNYGYTF. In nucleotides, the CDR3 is TGTGCCAGTAGTGTGGGACAGAACTATGGCTACACCTTC.

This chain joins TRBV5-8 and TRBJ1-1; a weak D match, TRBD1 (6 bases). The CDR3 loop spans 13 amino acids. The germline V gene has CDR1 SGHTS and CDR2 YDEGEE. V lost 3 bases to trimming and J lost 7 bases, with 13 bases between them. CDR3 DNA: TGTGCCAGCAGCTCAACAGGGTCGGGTGAAGCTTTCTTT. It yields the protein CASSSTGSGEAFF.

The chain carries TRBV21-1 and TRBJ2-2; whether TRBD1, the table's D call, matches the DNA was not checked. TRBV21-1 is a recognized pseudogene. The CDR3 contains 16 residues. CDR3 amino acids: CASSNIVTGETGELFF. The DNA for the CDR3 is TGTGCCAGCAGCAATATTGTCACAGGGGAAACCGGGGAGCTGTTTTTT.

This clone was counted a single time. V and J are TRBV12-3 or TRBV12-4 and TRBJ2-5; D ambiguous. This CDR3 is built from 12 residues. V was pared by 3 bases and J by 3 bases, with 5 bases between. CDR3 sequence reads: CASSFTKETQYF. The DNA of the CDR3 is TGTGCCAGCAGTTTCACTAAAGAGACCCAGTACTTC.

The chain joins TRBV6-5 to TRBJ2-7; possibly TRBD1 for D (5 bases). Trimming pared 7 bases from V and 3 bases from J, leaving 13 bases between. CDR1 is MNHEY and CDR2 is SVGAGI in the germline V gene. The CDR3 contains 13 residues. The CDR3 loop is CASNLRQGYEQYF. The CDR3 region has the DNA TGTGCCAGCAATTTACGTCAGGGCTACGAGCAGTACTTC.

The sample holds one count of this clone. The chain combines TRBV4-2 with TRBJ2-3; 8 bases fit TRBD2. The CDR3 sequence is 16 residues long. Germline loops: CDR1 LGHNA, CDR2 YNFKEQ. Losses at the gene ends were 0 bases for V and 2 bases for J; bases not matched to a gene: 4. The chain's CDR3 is CASSQEFSGATDTQYF. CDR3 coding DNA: TGTGCCAGCAGCCAAGAATTTAGCGGGGCCACAGATACGCAGTATTTT.

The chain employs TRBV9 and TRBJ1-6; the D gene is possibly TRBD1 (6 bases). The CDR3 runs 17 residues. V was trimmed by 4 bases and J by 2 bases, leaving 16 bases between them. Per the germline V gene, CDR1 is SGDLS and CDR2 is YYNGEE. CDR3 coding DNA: TGTGCCAGCAGCCCTTCCCAGGGGCGAACCTATAATTCACCCCTCCACTTT. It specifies CASSPSQGRTYNSPLHF.

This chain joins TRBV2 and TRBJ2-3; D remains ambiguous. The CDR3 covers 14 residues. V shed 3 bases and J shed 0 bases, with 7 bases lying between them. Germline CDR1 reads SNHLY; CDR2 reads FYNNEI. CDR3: CASSDSLSTDTQYF. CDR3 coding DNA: TGTGCCAGCAGTGATAGTTTAAGCACAGATACGCAGTATTTT.

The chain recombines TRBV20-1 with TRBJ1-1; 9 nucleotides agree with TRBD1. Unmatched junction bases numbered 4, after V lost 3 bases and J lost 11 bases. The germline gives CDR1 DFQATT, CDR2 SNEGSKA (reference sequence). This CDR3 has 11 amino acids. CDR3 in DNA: TGCAGTGCTAGGGGACAGGGAAGGGCTTTCTTT. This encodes CSARGQGRAFF.

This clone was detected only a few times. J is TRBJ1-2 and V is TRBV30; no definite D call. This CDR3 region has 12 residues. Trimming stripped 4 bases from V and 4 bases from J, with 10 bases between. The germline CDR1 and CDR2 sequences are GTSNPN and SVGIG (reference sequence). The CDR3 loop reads CAWTPGPYGYTF. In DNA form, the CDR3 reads TGTGCCTGGACGCCAGGCCCCTATGGCTACACCTTC.

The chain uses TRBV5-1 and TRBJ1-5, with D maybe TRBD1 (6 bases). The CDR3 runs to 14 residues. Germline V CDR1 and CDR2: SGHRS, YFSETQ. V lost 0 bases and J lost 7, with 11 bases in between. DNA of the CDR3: TGCGCCAGCAGCTTGGGGGCAGGGGAGCAGCCCCAGCATTTT. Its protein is CASSLGAGEQPQHF. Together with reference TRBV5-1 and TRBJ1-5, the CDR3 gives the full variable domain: KAGVTQTPRYLIKTRGQQVTLSCSPISGHRSVSWYQQTPGQGLQFLFEYFSETQRNKGNFPGRFSGRQFSNSRSEMNVSTLELGDSALYLCASSLGAGEQPQHFGDGTRLSIL.

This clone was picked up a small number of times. CDR3 sequence (DNA): TGTGCCAGCAGGCCCCCTAGGGGCACCGGGGAGCTGTTTTTT. Its protein is CASRPPRGTGELFF. The chain has TRBV6-5 and TRBJ2-2, with D possibly TRBD1 on 5 matching bases. Germline loops: CDR1 MNHEY, CDR2 SVGAGI. This CDR3 is 14 amino acids long. V was pared by 6 bases and J by 4 bases, with 12 bases between.